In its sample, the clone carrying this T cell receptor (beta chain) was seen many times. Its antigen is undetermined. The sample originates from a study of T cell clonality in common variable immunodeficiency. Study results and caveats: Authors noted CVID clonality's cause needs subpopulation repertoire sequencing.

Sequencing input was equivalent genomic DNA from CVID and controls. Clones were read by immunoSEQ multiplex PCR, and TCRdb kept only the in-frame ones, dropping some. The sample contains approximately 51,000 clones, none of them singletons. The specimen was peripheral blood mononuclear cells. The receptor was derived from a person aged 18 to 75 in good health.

This CDR3 is CAWSVLGSGGSSEQFF. The CDR3 DNA, read in part, is TGTGCCTGGAGTGTTTTAGGTAGCGGGGGATCTAGTGAG. The chain has TRBV30 and TRBJ2-1, with TRBD2 matching over 9 bases. The CDR3 end lies 3 residues beyond the end of the read and is filled in from the germline J gene. The CDR3 consists of 16 residues. Looked up from germline, CDR1 is GTSNPN and CDR2 is SVGIG (reference sequence). V trimming: 0 bases; J trimming: 9 bases; junction bases outside the gene matches: 12.